Given below is one T cell receptor (beta chain) in context. This clone was recorded a few times. Its antigen is still unknown. Base quality data are lacking; no much larger clone is found one base away. The entire amount of isolated RNA was reverse transcribed using the High Capacity cDNA Reverse Transcription Kit, so the sequenced TCRB transcripts were expressed ones. Stem cell-like memory T cell samples underwent survey-depth immunoSEQ sequencing, averaging about 1 million total reads per sample. Sorted cells were lysed in RLT buffer, and RNA was extracted using DNase-treated RNeasy Micro or Mini kits according to cell number. To prevent cross-contamination, each cell subset was processed individually, whereas patient and healthy donor samples were processed jointly. The immunoSEQ multiplex PCR was used to amplify TCRB sequences from cDNA, generating 87-bp fragments that spanned the CDR3 region. The amplicons were sequenced using the Illumina HiSeq platform. The study's own analysis went as follows. PCR bias was corrected computationally using synthetic template baselines, and reads within Hamming distance 2 were collapsed, with unmergeable singletons discarded. Reads were aligned to IMGT to assign V, D and J genes, CDR3 length, and insertions or deletions at six rearrangement sites. Within each subset, clonotype counts were normalized to sorted cell number, after which true diversity and Gini coefficients were computed with the tcR R package. Repertoire sharing was quantified using the overlap coefficient calculated on TCRB nucleotide sequences. Here the immuneACCESS table is served through TCRdb, limited to in-frame sequences with V and J called. Missing clones are a known gap in these copies; in checked studies unresolved V genes cover under half, and the rest lacks a known reason. V and J calls and clone size are as listed in that table; D and trimming were resolved from the DNA. A total of about 42,000 clones appear in this sample, about 50% of them only once. The ten largest make up about 0.24% of the sample.

Measured from the cysteine to the phenylalanine, the CDR3 is 11 residues long. This entry keeps only the CDR3 DNA: 33 bases, framed from base 1. The germline V gene supplies CDR1 MDHEN and CDR2 SYDVKM. V drops 6 bases and J drops 2 bases, leaving 4 bases in between. Each donor gave one peripheral blood draw, averaging about 120 mL, which was collected into heparinised tubes. Naive, central memory, regulatory and stem cell-like memory CD4+ T cells were sorted on a BD FACSAria II using a panel including CD45RO, CCR7, CD25, CD127, CD95 and CD27. All sorted populations exceeded 95% purity. Right away, PBMCs were isolated by Lymphoprep density gradient centrifugation and were stained directly, with no culture step. Samples were stained and sorted in pairs, with one healthy donor and one patient per experiment, so that batch effects were minimized. The data stem from a study of beta chain features in type 1 diabetes (dated by TCRdb to 2017 to 2018). With respect to the entire study: Mean age, gender distribution, total cell number and subset yield were not different between patients and healthy donors. Regulatory and stem cell-like memory subsets were obtained from only 8 patients and about 8 healthy donors, while naive and central memory subsets were obtained from all 30 or so donors. A total of some 110 million sorted cells were examined across all samples, and a strong correlation was observed between cell number per subset and RNA yield. The study compared TCRB repertoires of sorted circulating CD4+ T cell subsets between recently diagnosed type 1 diabetes patients and matched healthy donors. General conclusions and limits of the study: Fewer insertions and more nucleotide deletions at VDJ recombination sites were observed in patients with type 1 diabetes, implying thymic rearrangement abnormalities. Naive, central memory and regulatory TCRB repertoires appeared more similar among patients than among healthy donors. Because small numbers of individuals were included in the HLA sub-analyses, any influence of HLA type on TCRB rearrangement was left unresolved. Sequencing cDNA rather than genomic DNA could over-represent highly expressing activated cells, although activation and CD3 levels did not differ between groups. PCR might favor shorter templates, but patient and control samples were amplified and corrected together, so any skew would affect both groups equally. Type 1 diabetes patients showed a moderate but significant shortening of TCRB CDR3 length in all four CD4+ subsets.

Input material: stem cell memory CD4+ T cells from blood. The sample's cell subset or site label is to be understood as: stem cell-like memory CD4+ T cells. The sequence is built from TRBV28 and TRBJ1-1; the D gene cannot be named for sure. The receptor's source is a woman in her 30s in good health. The DNA is as follows: TGTGCCAGCAGCCCTAACACTGAAGCTTTCTTT. Its product reads: CASSPNTEAFF.